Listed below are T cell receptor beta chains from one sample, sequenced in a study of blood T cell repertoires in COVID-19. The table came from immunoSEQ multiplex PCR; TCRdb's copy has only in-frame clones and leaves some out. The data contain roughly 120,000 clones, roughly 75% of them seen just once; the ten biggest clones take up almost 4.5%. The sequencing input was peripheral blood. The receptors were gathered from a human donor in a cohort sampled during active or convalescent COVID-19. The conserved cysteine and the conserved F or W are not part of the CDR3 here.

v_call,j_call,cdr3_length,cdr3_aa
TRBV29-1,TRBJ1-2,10,SSRGKGYSYT
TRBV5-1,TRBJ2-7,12,ASSDLAGIHEQY
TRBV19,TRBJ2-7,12,ASSIGGSSYEQY
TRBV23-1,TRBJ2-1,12,ASNPGTGKLGQF
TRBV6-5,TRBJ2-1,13,ASRVSGLFDNEQF
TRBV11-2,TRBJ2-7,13,ASSPFAGGSNEQY
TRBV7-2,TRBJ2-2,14,ASNINPTGPGGELF
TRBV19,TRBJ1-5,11,ASSAGGAQPQH
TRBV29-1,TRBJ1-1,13,SVERGARGSTEAF
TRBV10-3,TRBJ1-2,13,AISVPDRVHYGYT
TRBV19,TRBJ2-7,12,ASSVGTGNYEQY
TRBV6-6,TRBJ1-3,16,ASSPAVGQASSGNTIY
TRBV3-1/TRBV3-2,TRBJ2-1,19,ASSQGPNLAGGLVSYNEQF
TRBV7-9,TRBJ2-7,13,ASRKLTGTTYEQY
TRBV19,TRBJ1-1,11,ASSVTGHTEAF
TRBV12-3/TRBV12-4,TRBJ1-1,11,ASSFDRDTEAF
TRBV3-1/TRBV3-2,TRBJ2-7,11,ASSQDYSGGKY
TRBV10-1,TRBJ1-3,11,ASQRQDGNTIY
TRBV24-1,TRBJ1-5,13,DPGPRQGRGQPQH
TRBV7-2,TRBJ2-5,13,ASSLNTGTRETQY
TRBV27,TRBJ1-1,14,ASSRQLTGGRSEAF
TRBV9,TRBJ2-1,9,ASQGYNEQF
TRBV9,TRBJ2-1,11,ASSDGAGNEQF
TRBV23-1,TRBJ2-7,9,ANLGVYEQY
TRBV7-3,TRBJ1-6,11,ASSLSRNSPLH
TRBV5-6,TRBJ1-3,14,ASSLDSGGGGNTIY
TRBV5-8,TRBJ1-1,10,ASSLAVVQAF
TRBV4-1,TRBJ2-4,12,ASSRAQGTDIQY
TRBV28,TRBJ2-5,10,ASSFKRETQY
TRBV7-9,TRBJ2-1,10,ASSKLVTEQF
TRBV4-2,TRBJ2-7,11,ASSHPSGYEQY
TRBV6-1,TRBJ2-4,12,ASSDGQGKNIQY
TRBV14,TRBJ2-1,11,ASSQERPQEQF
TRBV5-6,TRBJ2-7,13,ASSLPQGSSYEQY
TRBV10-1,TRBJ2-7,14,ASSGKAGGQGYEQY
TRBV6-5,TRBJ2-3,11,ASRDRATDTQY
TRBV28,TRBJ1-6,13,ASSLYRGHNSPLH
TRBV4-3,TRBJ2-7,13,ASSPAAGLTYEQY